This TCR beta chain was identified during a study of shared clonotypes between healthy human individuals (dated by TCRdb to about 2020). For context, the study as a whole: A few men and a couple of women, aged 18 to 49 years, made up the cohort. For each donor, CD4 naive and CD4 memory were each run on three plates, CD8 naive on two plates, and CD8 memory on one plate. To estimate repertoire size and how much clonotype sharing occurs between individuals, the study deeply sequenced the blood TCR repertoires of several healthy adults. To increase sequencing depth and limit assay-specific biases, different laboratories used diverse techniques to prepare libraries and sequence TCR repertoires. Between about 0.94 and 10 billion PBMCs per donor were obtained by leukapheresis.

On this clone itself: The antigen this receptor binds is unknown. No base quality information exists; no much larger clone differs at one position.

The donors were healthy, HIV-negative adults with no recently reported acute infections or vaccinations. All donors were Caucasian adults living in Nashville, Tennessee, USA. CD4+ T cells were enriched by magnetic negative selection; naive cells were then positively selected on CD45RA, and the negative fraction formed the memory subset. Blood was collected by leukapheresis, and PBMCs were isolated by Ficoll-Histopaque density gradient centrifugation and then cryopreserved in liquid nitrogen vapor phase. Analytical flow cytometry was used to check the purity and quantity of each magnetically sorted T cell population. Genomic DNA was isolated from every sorted fraction and measured by UV absorbance on a Nanodrop 2000c. The germline V gene sets CDR1 to SGHRS and CDR2 to YFSETQ. The CDR3 starts with the cysteine, ends with the phenylalanine, and has 15 residues. CDR3 DNA only is kept here, 45 bases in frame from base 1. Trimming takes 4 bases off V and 2 bases off J; junction bases not matched to a gene: 4.

Using the deep immunoSEQ assay, TCR CDR3 regions were amplified from genomic DNA by multiplex PCR. Extracted genomic DNA from each cell subset was distributed evenly across all wells of several immunoSEQ 96-well plates, and each plate was treated as a replicate. For sorted subsets, approximately 190 ng of genomic DNA, equivalent to around 31,000 T cell genomes, went into each replicate PCR. The purified libraries were quantified using a Qubit 3.0 fluorometer, sized with a Bioanalyzer 2100, and then quantified again using the KAPA Library Quantification kit. Each immunoSEQ 96-well plate was sequenced on its own single-read 150-cycle Illumina NextSeq 550 flow cell. The authors' analysis ran thus. Because the immunoSEQ output held only junctional sequences and lacked quality scores, the filtering could not match the filtering applied to full-length reads. To assign V/J genes and CDR3, sequences were annotated against IMGT germline references using PyIR, a Python wrapper for IgBLAST v1.9. Reads were filtered out if the reads had weak V/J assignments (E-value above 1e-6), no CDR3, stop codons, out-of-frame junctions, or ambiguous translated residues. V3J clonotypes were defined as sequences sharing the same inferred V gene, J gene, and CDR3 amino acid sequence. To compute the percentage overlap between repertoires, the number of shared unique clonotypes was divided by the size of the smaller repertoire. RTK rarefaction, the Chao1 estimator, and Recon v2.1 estimates of unobserved clonotypes were used to assess repertoire richness. Generation probabilities for all TCRbeta clonotypes obtained by the gDNA method from a handful of donors were computed using OLGA. TCRdb took over this immuneACCESS table, retaining in-frame rearrangements with V and J assigned. Such tables are incomplete; in checked studies, under half of the missing clones stem from an unresolved V gene, and the remainder is unexplained. V, J and clone size are taken as reported in that table, and D and trimming were inferred from the DNA itself. The sample records some 1,100,000 clones, approximately 80% of which are singletons. The ten largest clones represent around 0.47% of the sample.

The investigation overall reported the following: Naive subsets generally had larger estimated clonotype richness than memory subsets did. Only blood was sampled, and tissue TCR repertoires likely differ from those in blood. Sharing across a few donors was observed for 5% to 6.5% of naive CD4, under 4% of naive CD8, 2% to 2.5% of memory CD4, and about 0.39% of memory CD8 clonotypes. Rarefaction of sorted-subset datasets indicated incomplete sequencing despite the large sequencing depth. Compared with non-shared clonotypes, clonotypes shared by all four sorted-subset donors had higher generation probabilities. Pairwise subsampling led to the expectation that sequencing depth would affect the degree of clonotype sharing among donors. The small number of donors limited the genetic and exposure-history diversity represented.

Sequencing input: memory CD4+ T cells from PBMCs. Read against the paper, the sample's cell subset or site label means: CD45RA-negative fraction. The origin of this receptor is a man in his late teens or twenties in good health. Some clones in this sample may be carry-over from other donors' samples. In this chain, TRBV5-1 is recombined with TRBJ2-7; the junction holds 12 bases that match TRBD2. The CDR3 protein sequence reads: CASSDGLAGPYEQYF. Here is the DNA: TGCGCCAGCAGCGATGGACTAGCGGGGCCCTACGAGCAGTACTTC.